These 30 T cell receptor beta chains originate from one sample sequenced in a study of T cell repertoires in cytomegalovirus infection. Their target antigens are unknown. TCRdb re-called the reads with MiXCR, one entry per CDR3 protein. This sample has a few hundred thousand distinct CDR3 sequences, with more than 20% found just once. The sample here was cultured PBMCs, taken from culture after CMV antigen stimulation. Receptor source: a human donor in good health (CMV status not recorded). Some clones in this sample may be carry-over from other donors' samples.

The chain uses TRBV12-3 or TRBV12-4 and TRBJ2-1, with 7 bases lining up with TRBD2. The CDR3 is 16 residues long. V gave up 1 base and J gave up 5 bases; unmatched junction bases: 8. The CDR3 bases are TGTGCCAGCAGTTTAGGACTAGCAATGGGCCACAATGAGCAGTTCTTC. As protein: CASSLGLAMGHNEQFF.

This clonotype has just a few counts. The chain is built from TRBV28 and TRBJ2-7; 8 nucleotides line up with TRBD2. Germline-derived CDR1 and CDR2 are MDHEN and SYDVKM. With V trimmed by 1 base and J by 5 bases, 4 bases remained unmatched. The CDR3 has 14 amino acids. CDR3 residues: CASSLFGRAHEQYF. CDR3 nucleotide sequence: TGTGCCAGCAGTTTATTCGGGAGGGCCCACGAGCAGTACTTC.

As for this clonotype: This may be a read error: a much more frequent sequence differs by one nucleotide. The chain links TRBV18 to TRBJ2-1; 8 nucleotides align to TRBD2. The CDR3 consists of 17 residues. The germline V gene has CDR1 KGHSH and CDR2 LQKENI. CDR3 in DNA: TGTGCCAGCTCACCACGTTCCAGCGGGAGCTTCGACAATGATCAGTTCTTC. Protein: CASSPRSSGSFDNDQFF.

The chain is built from TRBV5-1 and TRBJ2-7; 10 bases are shared with TRBD2. V was clipped by 0 bases and J by 1 base; unmatched bases: 1. This CDR3 has 15 amino acids. The V gene's germline CDR1 is SGHRS and CDR2 YFSETQ. The CDR3 DNA sequence: TGCGCCAGCAGCTTGGAAGCGGGAGGGTCCTACGAGCAGTACGTC. Translation gives CASSLEAGGSYEQYV.

The V call is TRBV12-3 or TRBV12-4, the J call TRBJ1-5, with D maybe TRBD1 (6 bases). Trimming removed 4 bases at V and 5 bases at J, with 15 bases between. This CDR3 comprises 15 residues. The CDR3 here is CASSSGTPRDQPQHF. CDR3 nucleotides: TGTGCCAGCAGTTCCGGGACACCGAGGGATCAGCCCCAGCATTTT.

This clonotype showed up just a few times. The chain uses TRBV7-3 and TRBJ2-7; D perhaps matches TRBD2 (7 bases). V gave up 5 bases and J gave up 2 bases, with 16 bases separating them. Germline V CDR1 and CDR2: SGHTA, FQGTGA. The CDR3 is made up of 15 amino acids. CDR3 amino acids: CASSPQGGRPYEQYF. The DNA of the CDR3 is TGTGCCAGCAGCCCACAGGGCGGGAGACCCTACGAGCAGTACTTC.

This clonotype appeared a few times. The chain couples TRBV7-2 to TRBJ2-1; 10 positions match TRBD2. Germline-derived CDR1 and CDR2 are SGHTA and FQGNSA. The CDR3 spans 15 residues. V was pared by 5 bases and J by 3 bases, with 4 bases of the junction left unmatched. For the CDR3, the DNA is TGTGCCAGCAGCGGTACTAGCGGGAACTACAATGAGCAGTTCTTC. Protein: CASSGTSGNYNEQFF.

This clonotype was detected only a few times. The V gene is TRBV20-1, the J gene TRBJ1-3; weak D call: TRBD1 (6 bases). Trimming stripped 3 bases from V and 3 bases from J, with 15 bases between. Germline values: CDR1 DFQATT, CDR2 SNEGSKA (reference sequence). This CDR3 spans 15 amino acids. CDR3 nucleotide sequence: TGCAGTGCTAGCTCGGGACAAGAAATTGGAAACACCATATATTTT. This codes for CSASSGQEIGNTIYF.

V and J are TRBV19 and TRBJ1-5; D is possibly TRBD1 (5 bases). The CDR3 is 12 residues long. Germline CDR1 reads LNHDA; CDR2 reads SQIVND (reference sequence). Trimming shortened V by 7 bases and J by 7 bases, and 11 bases separated the two germline ends. The CDR3 sequence: CASTMGGQPQHF. For the CDR3, the DNA is TGTGCCAGTACCATGGGGGGACAGCCCCAGCATTTT. Together with reference TRBV19 and TRBJ1-5, the CDR3 gives the full variable domain: DGGITQSPKYLFRKEGQNVTLSCEQNLNHDAMYWYRQDPGQGLRLIYYSQIVNDFQKGDIAEGYSVSREKKESFPLTVTSAQKNPTAFYLCASTMGGQPQHFGDGTRLSIL.

This clonotype occurred a few times. The gene calls are TRBV7-6 and TRBJ2-1, with D possibly being TRBD1 (6 bases). The CDR3 length is 15 residues. CDR1 is SGHVS and CDR2 is FNYEAQ in the germline V gene. V lost 5 bases and J 7 bases, leaving 18 bases between the germline ends. CDR3 bases: TGTGCCAGCAGCCTTGCTGGGGGCGTGGGGAATGAGCAGTTCTTC. It yields the protein CASSLAGGVGNEQFF.

V gene TRBV10-3 combines with J gene TRBJ2-1; D uncertain. The CDR3 spans 13 residues. The germline V gene has CDR1 ENHRY and CDR2 SYGVKD. The ends were cut back, 4 bases at V and 12 bases at J, with 16 bases in the middle. CDR3 sequence reads: CAISAEEDGWQFF. CDR3 nucleotides: TGTGCCATCAGTGCCGAAGAGGACGGTTGGCAGTTCTTC.

The V call is TRBV7-7, the J call TRBJ2-3; possibly TRBD2 for D (6 bases). CDR3 length: 15 residues. Germline assignment: CDR1 SSHAT and CDR2 FNYEAQ (reference sequence). The V gene lost 5 bases and the J gene lost 6 bases, with 18 bases spanning the gap. The CDR3 DNA is TGTGCCAGCAGCCGACTCCGGGACTTCGGGGATACGCAGTATTTT. This codes for CASSRLRDFGDTQYF.

A single count supports this clonotype. The V call is TRBV20-1, the J call TRBJ1-1, with D perhaps matching TRBD1 (6 bases). Germline V gene sequence: CDR1 DFQATT, CDR2 SNEGSKA (reference sequence). The CDR3 covers 13 residues. Trimming took off 6 bases at V and 1 base at J, with 12 bases between the two ends. The CDR3 spells CSAVEGGNTEAFF. The CDR3, as DNA: TGCAGTGCCGTCGAAGGGGGGAACACTGAAGCTTTCTTT.

This clonotype was seen many times. The genes are TRBV7-2 and TRBJ1-2; 12 bases are a match to TRBD1. V lost 5 bases and J lost 4; bases outside the gene matches: 8. The CDR3 loop spans 16 amino acids. Germline V gene sequence: CDR1 SGHTA, CDR2 FQGNSA. CDR3 coding DNA: TGTGCCAGCAGCCCGGGGGACAGGGGGCGCGCCTATGGCTACACCTTC. This sequence encodes CASSPGDRGRAYGYTF.

This clonotype has ten or more counts. The chain's CDR3 is CASSFMAGGGYEQYV. The CDR3 DNA reads TGTGCCAGCAGCTTCATGGCGGGAGGAGGCTACGAGCAGTACGTC. This chain links TRBV7-2 with TRBJ2-7, with 8 bases fitting TRBD2. The CDR3 contains 15 residues. Per the germline V gene, CDR1 is SGHTA and CDR2 is FQGNSA. The J segment lost 3 bases and the V segment lost 3 bases, leaving 7 bases of the junction unmatched.

In this sample, this clonotype turned up a few times. The chain links TRBV12-3 or TRBV12-4 to TRBJ2-1; D is uncertain. V was shortened by 3 bases and J by 2 bases, with 5 bases between the two germline ends. The CDR3 contains 13 residues. The CDR3 spells CASSFDAYNEQFF. As DNA, the CDR3 is TGTGCCAGCAGTTTTGACGCCTACAATGAGCAGTTCTTC.

This clonotype was counted ten times or more. V and J are TRBV6-2 or TRBV6-3 and TRBJ2-1; 9 nucleotides line up with TRBD2. The ends lost 7 bases at V and 9 bases at J; junction bases unmatched: 10. CDR3 length: 14 amino acids. CDR1 and CDR2 from the germline V gene are MNHEY and SVGEGT. The CDR3 here is CASTRGTSFVEQFF. DNA for the CDR3: TGTGCCAGCACCCGGGGGACTAGCTTCGTTGAGCAGTTCTTC.

This clonotype occurred a few times. This sequence joins TRBV29-1 and TRBJ2-1, with 7 positions matching TRBD2. Per germline, CDR1 SQVTM and CDR2 ANQGSEA. The CDR3 spans 18 residues. The trim removed 1 base at V and 0 bases at J, leaving 12 bases unmatched. CDR3 residues: CSVEGGVRLADSYNEQFF. The CDR3 nucleotides are TGCAGCGTTGAAGGCGGAGTAAGGCTAGCGGACTCCTACAATGAGCAGTTCTTC.

This clonotype was observed a few times. J is TRBJ2-2 and V is TRBV28, with 10 bases matching TRBD2. The V gene's germline CDR1 is MDHEN and CDR2 SYDVKM. J lost 3 bases, V lost 1 base, and 8 bases had no gene match. There are 18 residues in the CDR3. The CDR3, as DNA: TGTGCCAGCAGTTTATATCCCGCGACTAGCGGGTACACCGGGGAGCTGTTTTTT. Its translation is CASSLYPATSGYTGELFF.

V and J are TRBV24-1 and TRBJ2-7; D uncertain. CDR1 and CDR2 from the germline V gene are KGHDR and SFDVKD. The V gene lost 0 bases and the J gene lost 3 bases, with 2 bases spanning the gap. This CDR3 contains 12 residues. CDR3 region: CATSDLNYEQYF. The CDR3 coding sequence is TGTGCCACCAGTGATTTGAACTACGAGCAGTACTTC.

This chain connects TRBV19 to TRBJ1-1; no reliable D call. The CDR3 consists of 12 residues. CDR1 and CDR2 (germline): LNHDA, SQIVND (reference sequence). V dropped 6 bases and J dropped 11 bases, with 16 bases sitting between them. The DNA of the CDR3 is TGTGCCAGTAGCCGGACCGTTTTGGACGCTTTCTTT. Protein: CASSRTVLDAFF.

This sequence joins TRBV10-3 and TRBJ2-3; a possible D gene is TRBD2 (7 bases). Trimming shortened V by 8 bases and J by 0 bases, and 15 bases separated the two germline ends. The CDR3 covers 15 residues. Germline CDR1 is ENHRY and CDR2 is SYGVKD. CDR3 in amino acids: CAIQKGGASTDTQYF. For the CDR3, the DNA is TGTGCCATCCAAAAAGGGGGGGCTAGCACAGATACGCAGTATTTT.

This clonotype was counted many times. This chain uses TRBV7-2 with TRBJ1-3; TRBD1 might be the D (6 bases). Germline CDR1 is SGHTA and CDR2 is FQGNSA. This CDR3 spans 15 amino acids. V was cut by 3 bases and J by 0 bases, with 9 bases left in between. This CDR3 is CASSLMDSSGNTIYF. The CDR3 coding sequence is TGTGCCAGCAGCTTGATGGACAGCTCTGGAAACACCATATATTTT.

This chain links TRBV7-9 with TRBJ1-5; D gene ambiguous. V was clipped by 5 bases and J by 7 bases, with 15 bases between them. Germline CDR1 SEHNR, CDR2 FQNEAQ (reference sequence). This CDR3 comprises 14 residues. The CDR3 here is CASSPRGRGQPQHF. The DNA of the CDR3 is TGTGCCAGCAGCCCGCGTGGGCGGGGACAGCCCCAGCATTTT.

The rearrangement links TRBV7-8 to TRBJ1-2; D not certain. Germline CDR1 is SGHVS and CDR2 is FQNEAQ. The V and J ends lost 1 base and 4 bases respectively, with 16 bases between them. The CDR3 is made up of 16 amino acids. The DNA for the CDR3 is TGTGCCAGCAGCTTAGGGGGAGGCCCCGGTTTCTATGGCTACACCTTC. Protein product: CASSLGGGPGFYGYTF.

J is TRBJ2-5 and V is TRBV7-3; D is unresolved. This CDR3 region has 14 residues. Per germline, CDR1 SGHTA and CDR2 FQGTGA. Trimming left V 1 base short and J 1 base short, with 7 bases between. This CDR3 reads CASSLKASQETQYF. CDR3 in DNA: TGTGCCAGCAGCTTAAAAGCGTCCCAAGAGACCCAGTACTTC.

This clonotype occurred many times. V usage is TRBV7-2 and J usage is TRBJ2-3; D not resolved. CDR3 size: 12 residues. Trimming removed 1 base at V and 10 bases at J, with 9 bases between. Germline loops: CDR1 SGHTA, CDR2 FQGNSA. The CDR3 sequence is CASSLGFKSQYF. For the CDR3, the DNA is TGTGCCAGCAGCTTAGGTTTTAAGTCGCAGTATTTT. The whole variable domain, filled in from reference TRBV7-2 and TRBJ2-3, reads GAGVSQSPSNKVTEKGKDVELRCDPISGHTALYWYRQSLGQGLEFLIYFQGNSAPDKSGLPSDRFSAERTGGSVSTLTIQRTQQEDSAVYLCASSLGFKSQYFGPGTRLTVL.

This clonotype turned up a few times. The chain employs TRBV2 and TRBJ2-1, with a weak D call TRBD1 (5 bases). The CDR3 spans 14 residues. The V and J ends lost 5 bases and 6 bases respectively, with 14 bases between them. The V gene's germline CDR1 is SNHLY and CDR2 FYNNEI. Here the CDR3 reads CASSWAGNRNEQFF. DNA of the CDR3: TGTGCCAGCAGTTGGGCAGGGAACCGCAATGAGCAGTTCTTC.

This sequence joins TRBV7-9 and TRBJ2-5, with 8 positions matching TRBD1. Per germline, CDR1 SEHNR and CDR2 FQNEAQ (reference sequence). V lost 2 bases and J lost 2; bases outside the gene matches: 4. CDR3 size: 15 residues. CDR3 sequence: CASSLRGQGQETQYF. The DNA for the CDR3 is TGTGCCAGCAGCTTACGCGGACAGGGACAAGAGACCCAGTACTTC.

V usage is TRBV7-2 and J usage is TRBJ2-3; 7 nucleotides align to TRBD2. Germline V gene lookup returns CDR1 SGHTA and CDR2 FQGNSA. This CDR3 has 14 residues. The V and J ends lost 1 base and 15 bases, in that order; junction bases with no gene match: 13. The CDR3, as DNA: TGTGCCAGCAGCTTAGACGGCCGTGGGACGGGAGGTTATTTT. Translation: CASSLDGRGTGGYF.